This T cell receptor beta chain was recovered during a study of ipilimumab plus nivolumab after autologous stem cell transplantation. As concerns this clone: Its antigen remains unidentified.

Germline loops: CDR1 MGHRA, CDR2 YSYEKL. The CDR3 has 15 amino acids. V shed 5 bases and J 7 bases; nucleotides not matched to a gene: 8. TCRdb's copy holds only in-frame clones and misses some; the assay was immunoSEQ multiplex PCR. The sample shows approximately 80,000 clones, more than 80% of them seen only once. Findings of the study overall: The authors say TCR, Treg and microbiome findings warrant further study.

The starting material was PBMCs, obtained in a trial of ipilimumab plus nivolumab as post-transplant consolidation. This sequence originates from a male donor with diffuse large B-cell lymphoma. The chain recombines TRBV4-1 with TRBJ1-6; 7 nucleotides line up with TRBD1. The CDR3 DNA reads TGCGCCAGCAGCAACCCGACAGGGTCAAATTCACCCCTCCACTTT. Its translation: CASSNPTGSNSPLHF.